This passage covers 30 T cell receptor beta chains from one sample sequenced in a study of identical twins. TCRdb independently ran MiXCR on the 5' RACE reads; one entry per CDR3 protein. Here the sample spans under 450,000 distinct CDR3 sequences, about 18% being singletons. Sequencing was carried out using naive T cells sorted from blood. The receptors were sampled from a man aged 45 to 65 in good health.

CDR3 sequence reads: CASRPQGRSTDTQYF. The CDR3 nucleotides read TGTGCCAGCAGACCCCAGGGACGTAGCACAGATACGCAGTATTTT. This rearrangement joins TRBV6-1 to TRBJ2-3; the D gene could be TRBD1 or TRBD2 (5 bases each). Per germline, CDR1 MNHNS and CDR2 SASEGT. The CDR3 has 15 amino acids. Trimming stripped 6 bases from V and 0 bases from J, with 13 bases between.

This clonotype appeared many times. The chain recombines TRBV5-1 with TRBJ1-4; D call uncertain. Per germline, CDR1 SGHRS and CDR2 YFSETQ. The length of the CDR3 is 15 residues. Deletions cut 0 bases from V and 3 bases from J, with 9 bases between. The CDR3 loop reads CASSLEGQPNEKLFF. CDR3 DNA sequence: TGCGCCAGCAGCTTGGAGGGCCAGCCTAATGAAAAACTGTTTTTT.

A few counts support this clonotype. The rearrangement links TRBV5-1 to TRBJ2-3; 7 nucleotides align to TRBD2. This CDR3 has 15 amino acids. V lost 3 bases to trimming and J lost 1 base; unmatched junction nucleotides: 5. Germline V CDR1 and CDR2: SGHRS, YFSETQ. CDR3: CASSSSGAGTDTQYF. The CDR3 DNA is TGCGCCAGCAGCTCGAGCGGGGCTGGCACAGATACGCAGTATTTT.

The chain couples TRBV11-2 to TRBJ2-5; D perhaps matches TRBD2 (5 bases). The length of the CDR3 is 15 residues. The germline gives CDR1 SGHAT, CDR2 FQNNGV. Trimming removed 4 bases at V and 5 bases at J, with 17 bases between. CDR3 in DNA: TGTGCCAGCAGCTATACTAGAGGCCCTCAGGAGACCCAGTACTTC. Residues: CASSYTRGPQETQYF.

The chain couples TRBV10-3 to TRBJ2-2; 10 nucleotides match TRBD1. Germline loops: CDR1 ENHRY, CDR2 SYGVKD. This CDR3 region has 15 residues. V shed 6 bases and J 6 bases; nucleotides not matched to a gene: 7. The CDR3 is CAISPGTGESGELFF. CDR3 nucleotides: TGTGCCATCAGCCCCGGGACAGGGGAGTCCGGGGAGCTGTTTTTT.

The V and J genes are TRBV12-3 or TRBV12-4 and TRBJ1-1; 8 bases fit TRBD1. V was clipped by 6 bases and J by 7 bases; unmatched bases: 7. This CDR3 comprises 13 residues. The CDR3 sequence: CASRQDRESEAFF. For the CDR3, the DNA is TGTGCCAGCAGACAGGACAGGGAGAGTGAAGCTTTCTTT.

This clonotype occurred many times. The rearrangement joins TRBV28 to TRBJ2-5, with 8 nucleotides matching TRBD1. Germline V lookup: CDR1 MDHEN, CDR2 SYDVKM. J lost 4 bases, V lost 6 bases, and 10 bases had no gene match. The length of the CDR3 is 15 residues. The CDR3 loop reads CASRPDRARGETQYF. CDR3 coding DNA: TGTGCCAGCAGACCGGACAGGGCCCGGGGAGAGACCCAGTACTTC.

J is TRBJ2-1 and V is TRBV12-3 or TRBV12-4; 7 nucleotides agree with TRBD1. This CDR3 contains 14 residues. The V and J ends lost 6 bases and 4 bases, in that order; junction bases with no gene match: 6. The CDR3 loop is CASSGQEIYNEQFF. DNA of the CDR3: TGTGCCAGCAGCGGACAGGAAATATACAATGAGCAGTTCTTC.

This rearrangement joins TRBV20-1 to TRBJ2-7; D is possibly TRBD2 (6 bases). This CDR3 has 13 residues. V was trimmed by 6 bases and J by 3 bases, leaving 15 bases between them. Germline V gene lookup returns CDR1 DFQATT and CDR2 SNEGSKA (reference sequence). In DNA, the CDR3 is TGCAGTGCCGAGGGGACTCTTATCTACGAGCAGTACTTC. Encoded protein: CSAEGTLIYEQYF.

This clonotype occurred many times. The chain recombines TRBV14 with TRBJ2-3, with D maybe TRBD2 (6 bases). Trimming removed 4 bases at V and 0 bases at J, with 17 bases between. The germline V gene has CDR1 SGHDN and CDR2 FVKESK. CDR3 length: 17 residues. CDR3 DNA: TGTGCCAGCAGCCGACGGGACTTACGATCTAGCACAGATACGCAGTATTTT. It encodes CASSRRDLRSSTDTQYF.

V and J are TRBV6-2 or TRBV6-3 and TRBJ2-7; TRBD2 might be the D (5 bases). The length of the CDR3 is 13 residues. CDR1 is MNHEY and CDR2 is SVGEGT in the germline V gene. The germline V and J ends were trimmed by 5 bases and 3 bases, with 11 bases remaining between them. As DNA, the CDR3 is TGTGCCAGCAGTCTGAGCGGTTTCTACGAGCAGTACTTC. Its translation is CASSLSGFYEQYF.

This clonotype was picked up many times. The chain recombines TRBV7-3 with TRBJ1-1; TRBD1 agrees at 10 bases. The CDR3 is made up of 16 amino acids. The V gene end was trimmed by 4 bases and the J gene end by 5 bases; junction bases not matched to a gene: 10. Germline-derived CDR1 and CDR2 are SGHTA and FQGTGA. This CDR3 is CASSSQRTGGGTEAFF. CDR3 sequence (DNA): TGTGCCAGCAGCTCCCAAAGGACAGGGGGAGGTACTGAAGCTTTCTTT.

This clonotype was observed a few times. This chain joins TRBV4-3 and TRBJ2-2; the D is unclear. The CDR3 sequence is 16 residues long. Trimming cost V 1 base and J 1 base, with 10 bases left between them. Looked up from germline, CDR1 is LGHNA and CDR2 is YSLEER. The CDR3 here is CASSQALLGNTGELFF. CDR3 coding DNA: TGCGCCAGCAGCCAAGCCCTTCTTGGGAACACCGGGGAGCTGTTTTTT.

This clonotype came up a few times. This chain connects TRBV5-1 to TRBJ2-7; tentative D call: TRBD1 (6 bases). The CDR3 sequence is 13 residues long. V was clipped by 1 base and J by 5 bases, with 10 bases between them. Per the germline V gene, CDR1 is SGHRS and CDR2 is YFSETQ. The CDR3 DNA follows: TGCGCCAGCAGCTTGACAGGGAGCGACGAGCAGTACTTC. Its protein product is CASSLTGSDEQYF. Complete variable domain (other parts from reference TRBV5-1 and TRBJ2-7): KAGVTQTPRYLIKTRGQQVTLSCSPISGHRSVSWYQQTPGQGLQFLFEYFSETQRNKGNFPGRFSGRQFSNSRSEMNVSTLELGDSALYLCASSLTGSDEQYFGPGTRLTVT.

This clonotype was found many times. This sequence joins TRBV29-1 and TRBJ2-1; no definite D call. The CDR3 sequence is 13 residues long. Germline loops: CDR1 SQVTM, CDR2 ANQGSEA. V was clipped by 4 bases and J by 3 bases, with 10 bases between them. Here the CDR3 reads CSVVWPNYNEQFF. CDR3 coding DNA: TGCAGCGTTGTATGGCCTAACTACAATGAGCAGTTCTTC.

The CDR3 protein is CASSLEPTYGYTF. The CDR3 bases are TGTGCCAGCAGTTTAGAGCCTACCTATGGCTACACCTTC. The chain links TRBV12-3 or TRBV12-4 to TRBJ1-2, with D unresolved. Trimming cost V 1 base and J 4 bases, with 7 bases left between them. The CDR3 loop spans 13 amino acids.

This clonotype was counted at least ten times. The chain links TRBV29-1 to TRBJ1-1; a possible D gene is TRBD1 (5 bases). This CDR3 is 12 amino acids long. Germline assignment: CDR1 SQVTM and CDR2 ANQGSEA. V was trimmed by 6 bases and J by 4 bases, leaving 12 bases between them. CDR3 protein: CSVRDRGTEAFF. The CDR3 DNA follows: TGCAGCGTCCGCGACAGAGGCACTGAAGCTTTCTTT.

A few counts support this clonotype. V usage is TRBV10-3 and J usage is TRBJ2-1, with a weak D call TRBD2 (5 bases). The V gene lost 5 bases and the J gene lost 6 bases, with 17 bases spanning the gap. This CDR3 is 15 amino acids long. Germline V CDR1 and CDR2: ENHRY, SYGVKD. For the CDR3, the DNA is TGTGCCATCAGTACCGGGATCCGGTCCACCAATGAGCAGTTCTTC. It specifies CAISTGIRSTNEQFF.

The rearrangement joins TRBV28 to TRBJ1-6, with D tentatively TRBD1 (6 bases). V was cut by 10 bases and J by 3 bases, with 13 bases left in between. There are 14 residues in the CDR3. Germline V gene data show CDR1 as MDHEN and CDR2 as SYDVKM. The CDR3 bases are TGTGCCACCATCGAAGGGGGCTATAATTCACCCCTCCACTTT. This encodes CATIEGGYNSPLHF.

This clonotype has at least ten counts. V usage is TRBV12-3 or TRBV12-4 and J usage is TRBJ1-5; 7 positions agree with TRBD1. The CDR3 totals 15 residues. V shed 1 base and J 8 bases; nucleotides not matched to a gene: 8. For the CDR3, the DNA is TGTGCCAGCAGTTTAGGTCAGGGGGGTAGGGAGCCCCAGCATTTT. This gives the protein CASSLGQGGREPQHF.

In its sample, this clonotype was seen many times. CDR3 amino acids: CASSPQGAQTYEQYF. In DNA form, the CDR3 reads TGTGCCAGCTCACCGCAGGGGGCGCAAACCTACGAGCAGTACTTC. The chain carries TRBV18 and TRBJ2-7; 8 positions agree with TRBD1. This CDR3 is 15 amino acids long. Unmatched junction bases numbered 6, after V lost 3 bases and J lost 2 bases. CDR1 is KGHSH, CDR2 LQKENI, per germline.

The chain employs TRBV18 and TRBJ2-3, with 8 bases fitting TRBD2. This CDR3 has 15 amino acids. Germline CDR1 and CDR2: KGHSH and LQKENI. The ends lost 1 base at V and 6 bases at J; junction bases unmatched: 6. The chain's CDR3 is CASSPQLAAADTQYF. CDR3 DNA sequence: TGTGCCAGCTCACCACAACTAGCGGCGGCGGATACGCAGTATTTT.

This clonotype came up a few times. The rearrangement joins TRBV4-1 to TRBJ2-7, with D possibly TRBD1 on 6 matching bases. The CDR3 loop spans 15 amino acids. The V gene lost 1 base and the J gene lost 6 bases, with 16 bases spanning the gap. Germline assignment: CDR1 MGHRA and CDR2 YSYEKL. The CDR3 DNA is TGCGCCAGCAGCCAAGTTGCAGGGGTCCCTCGCGAGCAGTACTTC. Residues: CASSQVAGVPREQYF.

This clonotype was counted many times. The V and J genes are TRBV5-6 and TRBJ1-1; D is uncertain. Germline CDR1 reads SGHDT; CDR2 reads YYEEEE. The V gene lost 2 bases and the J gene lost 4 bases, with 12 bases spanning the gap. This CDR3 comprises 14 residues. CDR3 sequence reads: CASSLYLEATEAFF. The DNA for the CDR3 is TGTGCCAGCAGCTTATACTTAGAGGCCACTGAAGCTTTCTTT.

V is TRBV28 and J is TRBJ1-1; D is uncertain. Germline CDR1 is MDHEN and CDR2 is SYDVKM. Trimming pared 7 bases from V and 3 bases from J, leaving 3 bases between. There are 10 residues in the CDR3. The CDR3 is CASKHTEAFF. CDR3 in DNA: TGTGCCAGCAAACACACTGAAGCTTTCTTT.

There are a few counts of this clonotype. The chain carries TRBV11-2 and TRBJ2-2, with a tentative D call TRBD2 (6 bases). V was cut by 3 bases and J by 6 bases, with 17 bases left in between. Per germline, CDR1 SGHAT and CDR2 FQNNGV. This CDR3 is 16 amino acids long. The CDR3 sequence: CASSFGTFAGAGELFF. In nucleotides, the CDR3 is TGTGCCAGCAGCTTCGGGACTTTCGCTGGGGCCGGGGAGCTGTTTTTT.

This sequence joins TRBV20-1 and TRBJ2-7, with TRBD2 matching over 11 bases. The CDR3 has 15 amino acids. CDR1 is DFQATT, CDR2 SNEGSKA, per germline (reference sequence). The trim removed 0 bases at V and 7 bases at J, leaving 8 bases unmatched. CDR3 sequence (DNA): TGCAGTGCTAGAGATAACTCCAGGACTAGCGGGGAGCAGTACTTC. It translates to CSARDNSRTSGEQYF.

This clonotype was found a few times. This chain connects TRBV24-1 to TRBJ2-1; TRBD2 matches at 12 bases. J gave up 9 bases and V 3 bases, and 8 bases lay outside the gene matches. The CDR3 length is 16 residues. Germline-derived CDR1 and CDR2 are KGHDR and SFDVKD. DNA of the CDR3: TGTGCCACCAGTGATCCCGGACTAGCGGGAACGGTTGAGCAGTTCTTC. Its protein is CATSDPGLAGTVEQFF.

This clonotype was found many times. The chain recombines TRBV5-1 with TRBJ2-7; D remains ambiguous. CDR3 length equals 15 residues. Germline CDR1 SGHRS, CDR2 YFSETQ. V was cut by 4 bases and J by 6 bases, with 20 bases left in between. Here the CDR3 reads CASSATMNPGSEQYF. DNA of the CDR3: TGCGCCAGCAGCGCTACCATGAACCCTGGATCCGAGCAGTACTTC.

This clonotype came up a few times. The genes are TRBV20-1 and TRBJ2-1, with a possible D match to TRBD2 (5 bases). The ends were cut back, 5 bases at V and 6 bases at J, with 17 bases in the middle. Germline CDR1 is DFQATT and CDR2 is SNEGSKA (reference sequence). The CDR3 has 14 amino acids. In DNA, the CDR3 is TGCAGTGCTTCTCCACTAGTGAAGCCCAATGAGCAGTTCTTC. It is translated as CSASPLVKPNEQFF.